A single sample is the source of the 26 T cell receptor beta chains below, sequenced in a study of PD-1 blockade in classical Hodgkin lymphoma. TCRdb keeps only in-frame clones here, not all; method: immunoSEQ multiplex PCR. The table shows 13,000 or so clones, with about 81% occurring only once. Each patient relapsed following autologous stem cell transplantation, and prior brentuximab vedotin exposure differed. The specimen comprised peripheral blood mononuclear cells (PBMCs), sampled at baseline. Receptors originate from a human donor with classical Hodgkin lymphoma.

As DNA, the CDR3 is TGTGCCAGCAGCCGACTTGGTGTTACAGGGAGGATTCGCGAAGCTTTCTTT. Protein sequence: CASSRLGVTGRIREAFF. The chain recombines TRBV5-6 with TRBJ1-1, with D possibly being TRBD1 (6 bases). CDR1 is SGHDT, CDR2 YYEEEE, per germline. The V and J ends lost 4 bases and 8 bases respectively, with 27 bases between them. This CDR3 has 17 residues.

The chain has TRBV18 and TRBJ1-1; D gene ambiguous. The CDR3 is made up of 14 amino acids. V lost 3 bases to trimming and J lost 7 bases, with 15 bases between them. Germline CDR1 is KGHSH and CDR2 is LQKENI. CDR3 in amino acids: CASSPLISEVEAFF. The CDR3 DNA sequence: TGTGCCAGCTCACCCCTAATTTCGGAGGTTGAAGCTTTCTTT. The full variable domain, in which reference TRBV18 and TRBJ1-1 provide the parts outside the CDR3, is NAGVMQNPRHLVRRRGQEARLRCSPMKGHSHVYWYRQLPEEGLKFMVYLQKENIIDESGMPKERFSAEFPKEGPSILRIQQVVRGDSAAYFCASSPLISEVEAFFGQGTRLTVV.

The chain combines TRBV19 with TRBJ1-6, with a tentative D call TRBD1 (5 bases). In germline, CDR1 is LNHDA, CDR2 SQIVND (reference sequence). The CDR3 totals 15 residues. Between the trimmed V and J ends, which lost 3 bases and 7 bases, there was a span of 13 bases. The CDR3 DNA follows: TGTGCCAGTAGTATTACGGGGGAGGGAAATTCACCCCTCCACTTT. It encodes CASSITGEGNSPLHF.

The CDR3 here is CASSLVPLSTDTQYF. The CDR3, as DNA: TGCGCCAGCAGCTTGGTCCCCCTTAGCACAGATACGCAGTATTTT. The V gene is TRBV5-1, the J gene TRBJ2-3; D remains ambiguous. The ends were cut back, 0 bases at V and 0 bases at J, with 8 bases in the middle. The CDR3 covers 15 residues. Germline V CDR1 and CDR2: SGHRS, YFSETQ.

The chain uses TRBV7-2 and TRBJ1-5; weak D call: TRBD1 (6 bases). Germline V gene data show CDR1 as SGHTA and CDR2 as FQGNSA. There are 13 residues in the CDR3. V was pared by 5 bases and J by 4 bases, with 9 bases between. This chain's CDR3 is CASSPDRNQPQHF. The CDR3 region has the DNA TGTGCCAGCAGCCCCGACAGGAATCAGCCCCAGCATTTT. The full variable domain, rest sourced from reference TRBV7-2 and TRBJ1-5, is GAGVSQSPSNKVTEKGKDVELRCDPISGHTALYWYRQSLGQGLEFLIYFQGNSAPDKSGLPSDRFSAERTGGSVSTLTIQRTQQEDSAVYLCASSPDRNQPQHFGDGTRLSIL.

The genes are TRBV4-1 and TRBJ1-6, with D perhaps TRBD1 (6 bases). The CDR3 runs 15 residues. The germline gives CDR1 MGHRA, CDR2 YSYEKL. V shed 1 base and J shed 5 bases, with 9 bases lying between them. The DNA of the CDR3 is TGCGCCAGCAGCCAAGCAGGGGCGGATAATTCACCCCTCCACTTT. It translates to CASSQAGADNSPLHF.

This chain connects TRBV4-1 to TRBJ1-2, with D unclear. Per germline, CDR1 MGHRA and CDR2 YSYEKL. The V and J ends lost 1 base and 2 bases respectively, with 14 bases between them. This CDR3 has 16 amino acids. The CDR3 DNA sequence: TGCGCCAGCAGCCAAGGTTTCCCACCAAGAAACTATGGCTACACCTTC. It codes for CASSQGFPPRNYGYTF.

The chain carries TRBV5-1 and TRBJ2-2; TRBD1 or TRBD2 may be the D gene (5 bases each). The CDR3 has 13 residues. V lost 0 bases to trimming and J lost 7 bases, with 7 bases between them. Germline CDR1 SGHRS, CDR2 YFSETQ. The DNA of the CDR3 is TGCGCCAGCAGCTTGGGGGACCGCGGGGAGCTGTTTTTT. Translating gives CASSLGDRGELFF. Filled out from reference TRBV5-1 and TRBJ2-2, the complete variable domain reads KAGVTQTPRYLIKTRGQQVTLSCSPISGHRSVSWYQQTPGQGLQFLFEYFSETQRNKGNFPGRFSGRQFSNSRSEMNVSTLELGDSALYLCASSLGDRGELFFGEGSRLTVL.

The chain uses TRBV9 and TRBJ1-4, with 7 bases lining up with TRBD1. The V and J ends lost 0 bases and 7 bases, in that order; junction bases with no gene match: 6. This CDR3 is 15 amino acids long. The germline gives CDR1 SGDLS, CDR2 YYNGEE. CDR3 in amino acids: CASSVEVQGSEKLFF. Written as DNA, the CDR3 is TGTGCCAGCAGCGTAGAAGTACAGGGGAGTGAAAAACTGTTTTTT.

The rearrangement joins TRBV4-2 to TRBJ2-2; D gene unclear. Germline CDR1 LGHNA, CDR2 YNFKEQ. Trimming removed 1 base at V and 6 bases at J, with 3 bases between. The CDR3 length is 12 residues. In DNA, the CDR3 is TGTGCCAGCAGCCAAGTCTCCGGGGAGCTGTTTTTT. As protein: CASSQVSGELFF.

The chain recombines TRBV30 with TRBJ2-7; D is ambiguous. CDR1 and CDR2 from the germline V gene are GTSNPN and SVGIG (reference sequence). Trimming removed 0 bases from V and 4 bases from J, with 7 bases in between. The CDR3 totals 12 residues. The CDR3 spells CAWSVVGYEQYF. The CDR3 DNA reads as TGTGCCTGGAGTGTAGTGGGTTACGAGCAGTACTTC.

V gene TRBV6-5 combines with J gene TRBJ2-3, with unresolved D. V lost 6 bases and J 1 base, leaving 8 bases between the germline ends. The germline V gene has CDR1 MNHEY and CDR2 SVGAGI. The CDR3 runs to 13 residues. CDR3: CASRAPGTDTQYF. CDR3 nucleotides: TGTGCCAGCAGGGCCCCGGGCACAGATACGCAGTATTTT.

CDR3 DNA sequence: TGTGCCAGCTCACCATTTCAGGGGGTCGGGGAAAAACTGTTTTTT. Its protein is CASSPFQGVGEKLFF. This chain connects TRBV18 to TRBJ1-4, with 7 bases identical to TRBD1. The CDR3 is made up of 15 amino acids. Per germline, CDR1 KGHSH and CDR2 LQKENI. Trimming cost V 2 bases and J 8 bases; bases outside gene matches: 8.

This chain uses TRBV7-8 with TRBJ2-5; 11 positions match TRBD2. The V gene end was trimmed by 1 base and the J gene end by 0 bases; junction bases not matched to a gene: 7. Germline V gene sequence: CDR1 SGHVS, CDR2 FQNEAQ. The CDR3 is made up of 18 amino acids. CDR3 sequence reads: CASSLVGLAGGHQETQYF. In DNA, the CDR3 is TGTGCCAGCAGCTTAGTCGGGCTAGCGGGGGGACACCAAGAGACCCAGTACTTC.

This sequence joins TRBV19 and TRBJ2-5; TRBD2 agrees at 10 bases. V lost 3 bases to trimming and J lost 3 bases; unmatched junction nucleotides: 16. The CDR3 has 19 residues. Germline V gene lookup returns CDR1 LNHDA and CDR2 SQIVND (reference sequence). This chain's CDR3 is CASSIFGGWASGREETQYF. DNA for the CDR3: TGTGCCAGTAGTATTTTTGGGGGCTGGGCTAGCGGGAGAGAAGAGACCCAGTACTTC.

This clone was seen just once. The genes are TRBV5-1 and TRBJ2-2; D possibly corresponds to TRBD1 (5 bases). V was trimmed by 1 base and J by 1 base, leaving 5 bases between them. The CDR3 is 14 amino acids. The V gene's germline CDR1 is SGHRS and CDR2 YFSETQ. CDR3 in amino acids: CASSLQGNTGELFF. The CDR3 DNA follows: TGCGCCAGCAGCTTGCAGGGGAACACCGGGGAGCTGTTTTTT.

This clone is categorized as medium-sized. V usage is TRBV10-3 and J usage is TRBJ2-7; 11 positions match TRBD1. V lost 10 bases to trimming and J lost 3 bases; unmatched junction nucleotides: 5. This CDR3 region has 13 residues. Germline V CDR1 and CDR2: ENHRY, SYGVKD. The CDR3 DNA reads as TGTGCCAGCGGACAGGGGGCGAGCTACGAGCAGTACTTC. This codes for CASGQGASYEQYF.

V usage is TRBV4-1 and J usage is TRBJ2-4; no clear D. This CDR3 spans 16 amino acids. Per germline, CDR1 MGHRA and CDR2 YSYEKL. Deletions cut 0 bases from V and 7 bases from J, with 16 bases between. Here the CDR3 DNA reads TGCGCCAGCAGCCAAGACCGGGCCAGGAACATTAACATTCAGTACTTC. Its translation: CASSQDRARNINIQYF.

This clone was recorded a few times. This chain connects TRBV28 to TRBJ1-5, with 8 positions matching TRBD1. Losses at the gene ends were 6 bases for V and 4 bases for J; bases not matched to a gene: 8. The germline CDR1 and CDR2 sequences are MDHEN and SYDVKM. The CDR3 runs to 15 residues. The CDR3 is CASRGDRRGNQPQHF. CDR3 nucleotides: TGTGCCAGCAGGGGGGACAGGAGGGGGAATCAGCCCCAGCATTTT.

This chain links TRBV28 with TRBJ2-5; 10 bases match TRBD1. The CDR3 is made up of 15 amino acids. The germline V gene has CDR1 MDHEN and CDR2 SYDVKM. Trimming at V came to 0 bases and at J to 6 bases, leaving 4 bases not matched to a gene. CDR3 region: CASSLWTGGEKTQYF. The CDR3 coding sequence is TGTGCCAGCAGTTTATGGACAGGGGGCGAAAAGACCCAGTACTTC.

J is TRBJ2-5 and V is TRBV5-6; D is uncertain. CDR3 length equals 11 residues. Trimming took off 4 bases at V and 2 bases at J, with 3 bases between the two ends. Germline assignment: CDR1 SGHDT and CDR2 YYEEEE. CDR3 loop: CASSRQETQYF. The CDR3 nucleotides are TGTGCCAGCAGCCGGCAAGAGACCCAGTACTTC.

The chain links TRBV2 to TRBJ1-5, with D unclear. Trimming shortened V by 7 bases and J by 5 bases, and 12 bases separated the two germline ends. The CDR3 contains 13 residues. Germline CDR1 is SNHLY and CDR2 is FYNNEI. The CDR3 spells CASKSIPYQPQHF. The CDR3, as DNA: TGTGCCAGCAAAAGTATTCCCTATCAGCCCCAGCATTTT.

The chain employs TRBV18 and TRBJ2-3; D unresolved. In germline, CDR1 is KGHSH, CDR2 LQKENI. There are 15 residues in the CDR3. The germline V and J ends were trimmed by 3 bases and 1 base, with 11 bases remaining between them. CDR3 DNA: TGTGCCAGCTCACCTAGGCTAGAGGGCACAGATACGCAGTATTTT. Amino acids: CASSPRLEGTDTQYF.

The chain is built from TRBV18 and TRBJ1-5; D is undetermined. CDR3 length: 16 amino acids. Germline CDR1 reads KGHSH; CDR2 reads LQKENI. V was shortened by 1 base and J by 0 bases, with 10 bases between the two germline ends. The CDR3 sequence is CASSPLSLNSNQPQHF. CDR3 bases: TGTGCCAGCTCACCACTTTCCCTCAATAGCAATCAGCCCCAGCATTTT.

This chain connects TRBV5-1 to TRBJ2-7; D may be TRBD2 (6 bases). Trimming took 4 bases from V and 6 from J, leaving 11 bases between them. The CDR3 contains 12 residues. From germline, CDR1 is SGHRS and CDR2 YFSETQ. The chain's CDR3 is CASSRGTGEQYF. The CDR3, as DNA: TGCGCCAGCAGCCGCGGGACTGGCGAGCAGTACTTC.

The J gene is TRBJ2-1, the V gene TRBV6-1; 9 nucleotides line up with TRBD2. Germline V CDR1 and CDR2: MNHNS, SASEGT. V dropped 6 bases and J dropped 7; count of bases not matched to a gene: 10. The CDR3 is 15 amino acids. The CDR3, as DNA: TGTGCCAGCAGGATCAGCGGGAGGACGGGGAATGAGCAGTTCTTC. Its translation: CASRISGRTGNEQFF.